This entry is about one TCR beta chain. The antigen remains undetermined. This sample is drawn from a study of siplizumab effects on memory and regulatory T cells. The study's findings and limits: Apparently key alloresponse contributors, naive T cells also seemed more diverse than memory cells.

Here immunoSEQ multiplex PCR was the method, and the copy in TCRdb shows in-frame clones only, minus some. Of about 100,000 clones listed, approximately 94% are singletons. The sample consisted of non-Treg CD4+ T cells sorted from blood. The source is a human donor in good health.

CDR3 in DNA: TGTGCCAGTAGTATGTATGGCCAAGAGACCCAGTACTTC. It yields the protein CASSMYGQETQYF. The chain couples TRBV19 to TRBJ2-5; D gene ambiguous. The germline V gene has CDR1 LNHDA and CDR2 SQIVND (reference sequence). This CDR3 comprises 13 residues. Trimming stripped 3 bases from V and 1 base from J, with 6 bases between. Combining the CDR3 with reference TRBV19 and TRBJ2-5 gives the whole variable domain DGGITQSPKYLFRKEGQNVTLSCEQNLNHDAMYWYRQDPGQGLRLIYYSQIVNDFQKGDIAEGYSVSREKKESFPLTVTSAQKNPTAFYLCASSMYGQETQYFGPGTRLLVL.